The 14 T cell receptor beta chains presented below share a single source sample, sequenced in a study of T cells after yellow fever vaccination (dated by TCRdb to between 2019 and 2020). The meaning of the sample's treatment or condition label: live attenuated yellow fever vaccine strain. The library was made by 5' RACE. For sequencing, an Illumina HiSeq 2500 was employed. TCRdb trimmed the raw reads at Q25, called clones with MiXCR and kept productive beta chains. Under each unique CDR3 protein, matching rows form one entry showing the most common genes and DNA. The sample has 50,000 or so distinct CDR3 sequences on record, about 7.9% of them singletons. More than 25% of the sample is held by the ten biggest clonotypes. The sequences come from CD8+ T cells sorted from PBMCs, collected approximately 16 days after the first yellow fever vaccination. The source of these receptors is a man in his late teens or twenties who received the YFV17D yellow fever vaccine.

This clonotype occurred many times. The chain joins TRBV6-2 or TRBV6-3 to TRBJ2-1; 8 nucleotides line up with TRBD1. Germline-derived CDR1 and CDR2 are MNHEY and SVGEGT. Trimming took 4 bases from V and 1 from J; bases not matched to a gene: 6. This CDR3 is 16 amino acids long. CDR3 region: CASSSQGVRSYNEQFF. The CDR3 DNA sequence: TGTGCCAGCAGTTCACAGGGGGTAAGGTCCTACAATGAGCAGTTCTTC.

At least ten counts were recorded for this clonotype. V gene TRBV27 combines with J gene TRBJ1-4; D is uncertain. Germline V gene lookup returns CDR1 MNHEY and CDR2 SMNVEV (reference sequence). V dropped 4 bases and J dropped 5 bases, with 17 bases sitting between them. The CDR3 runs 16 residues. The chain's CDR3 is CASSSSRGGLNEKLFF. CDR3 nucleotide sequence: TGTGCCAGCAGTTCTTCCCGGGGAGGGCTGAATGAAAAACTGTTTTTT.

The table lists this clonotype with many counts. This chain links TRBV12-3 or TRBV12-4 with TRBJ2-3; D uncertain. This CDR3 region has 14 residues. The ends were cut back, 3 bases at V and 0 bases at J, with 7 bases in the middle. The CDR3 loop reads CASSFSGSTDTQYF. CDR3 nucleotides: TGTGCCAGCAGTTTTTCTGGGAGCACAGATACGCAGTATTTT.

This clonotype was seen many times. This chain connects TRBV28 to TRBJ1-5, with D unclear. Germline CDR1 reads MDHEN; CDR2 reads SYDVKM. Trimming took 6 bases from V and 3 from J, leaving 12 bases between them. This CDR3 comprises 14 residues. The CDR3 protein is CASSSTIHNQPQHF. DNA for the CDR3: TGTGCCAGCAGCTCCACCATACACAATCAGCCCCAGCATTTT.

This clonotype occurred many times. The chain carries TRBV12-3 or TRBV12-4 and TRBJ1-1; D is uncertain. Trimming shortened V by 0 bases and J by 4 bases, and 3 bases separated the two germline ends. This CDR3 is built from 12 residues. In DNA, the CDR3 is TGTGCCAGCAGTTTAGCTTCCACTGAAGCTTTCTTT. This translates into CASSLASTEAFF.

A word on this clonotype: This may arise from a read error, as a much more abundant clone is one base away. CDR3 in DNA: TGCGCCACCAGCCACGAAAACATTCAGTACTTC. Its protein product is CATSHENIQYF. The rearrangement uses TRBV4-1 and TRBJ2-4; D ambiguous. The CDR3 is 11 amino acids. Per the germline V gene, CDR1 is MGHRA and CDR2 is YSYEKL.

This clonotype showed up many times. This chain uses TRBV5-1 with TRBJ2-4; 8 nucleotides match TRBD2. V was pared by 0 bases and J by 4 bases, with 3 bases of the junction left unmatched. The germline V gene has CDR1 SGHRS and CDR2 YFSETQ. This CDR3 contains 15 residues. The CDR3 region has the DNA TGCGCCAGCAGCTTGGCGGGGGGGGAAAAAAACATTCAGTACTTC. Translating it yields CASSLAGGEKNIQYF.

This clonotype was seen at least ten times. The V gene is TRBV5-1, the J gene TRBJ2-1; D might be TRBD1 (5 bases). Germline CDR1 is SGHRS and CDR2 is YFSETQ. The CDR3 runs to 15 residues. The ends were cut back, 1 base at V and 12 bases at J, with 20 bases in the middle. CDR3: CASSLSPGPKVGQFF. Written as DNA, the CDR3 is TGCGCCAGCAGCTTGTCGCCAGGGCCGAAGGTCGGGCAGTTCTTC.

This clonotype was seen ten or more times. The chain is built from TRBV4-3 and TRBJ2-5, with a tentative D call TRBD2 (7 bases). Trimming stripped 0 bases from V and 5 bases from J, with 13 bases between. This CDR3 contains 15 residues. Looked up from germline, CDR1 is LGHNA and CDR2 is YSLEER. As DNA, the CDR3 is TGCGCCAGCAGCCAAGAATGGGGGGGCTCGGAGACCCAGTACTTC. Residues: CASSQEWGGSETQYF.

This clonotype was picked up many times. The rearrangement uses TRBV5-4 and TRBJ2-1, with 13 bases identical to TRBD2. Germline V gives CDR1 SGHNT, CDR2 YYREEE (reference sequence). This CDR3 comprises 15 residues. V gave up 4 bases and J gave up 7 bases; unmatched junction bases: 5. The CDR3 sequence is CASSPGTSGVNEQFF. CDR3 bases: TGTGCCAGCAGCCCGGGGACTAGCGGGGTTAATGAGCAGTTCTTC.

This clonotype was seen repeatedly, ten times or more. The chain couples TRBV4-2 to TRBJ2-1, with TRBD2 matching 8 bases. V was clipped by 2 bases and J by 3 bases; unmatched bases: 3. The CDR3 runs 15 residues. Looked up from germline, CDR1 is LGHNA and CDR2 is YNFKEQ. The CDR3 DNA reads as TGTGCCAGCAGCCAATTGCGGGGGGACTACAATGAGCAGTTCTTC. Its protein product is CASSQLRGDYNEQFF.

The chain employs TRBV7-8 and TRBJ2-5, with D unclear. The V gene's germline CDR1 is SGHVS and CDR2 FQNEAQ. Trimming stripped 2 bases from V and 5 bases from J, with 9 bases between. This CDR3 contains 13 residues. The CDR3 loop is CASSLRAGETQYF. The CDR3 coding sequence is TGTGCCAGCAGCTTACGGGCTGGGGAGACCCAGTACTTC.

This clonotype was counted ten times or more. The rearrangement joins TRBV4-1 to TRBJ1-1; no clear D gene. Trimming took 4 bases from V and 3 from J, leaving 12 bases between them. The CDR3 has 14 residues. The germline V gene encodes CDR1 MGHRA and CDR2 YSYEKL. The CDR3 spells CASSRRGGDTEAFF. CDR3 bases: TGCGCCAGCAGCCGACGGGGTGGGGACACTGAAGCTTTCTTT.

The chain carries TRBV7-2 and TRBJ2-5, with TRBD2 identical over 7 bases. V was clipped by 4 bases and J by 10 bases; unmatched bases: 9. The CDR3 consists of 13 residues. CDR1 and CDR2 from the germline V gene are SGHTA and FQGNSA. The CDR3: CASSSWGGDYQYF. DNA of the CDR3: TGTGCCAGCAGCTCCTGGGGGGGGGACTACCAGTACTTC. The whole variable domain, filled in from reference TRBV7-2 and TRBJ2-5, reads GAGVSQSPSNKVTEKGKDVELRCDPISGHTALYWYRQSLGQGLEFLIYFQGNSAPDKSGLPSDRFSAERTGGSVSTLTIQRTQQEDSAVYLCASSSWGGDYQYFGPGTRLLVL.